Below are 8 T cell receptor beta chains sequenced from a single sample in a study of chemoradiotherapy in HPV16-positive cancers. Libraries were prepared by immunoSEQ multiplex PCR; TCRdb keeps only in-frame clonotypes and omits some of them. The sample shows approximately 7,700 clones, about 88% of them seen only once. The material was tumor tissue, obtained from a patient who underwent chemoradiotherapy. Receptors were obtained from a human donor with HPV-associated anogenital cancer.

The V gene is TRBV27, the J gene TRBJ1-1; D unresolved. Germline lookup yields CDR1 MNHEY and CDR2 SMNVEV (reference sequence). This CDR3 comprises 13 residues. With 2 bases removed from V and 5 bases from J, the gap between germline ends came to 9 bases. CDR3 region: CASSLRRETEAFF. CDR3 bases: TGTGCCAGCAGTTTACGTCGGGAGACTGAAGCTTTCTTT.

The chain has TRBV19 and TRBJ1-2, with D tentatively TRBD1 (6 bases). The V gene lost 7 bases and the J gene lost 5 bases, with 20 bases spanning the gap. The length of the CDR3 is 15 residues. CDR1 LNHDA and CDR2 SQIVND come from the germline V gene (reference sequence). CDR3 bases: TGTGCCAGTACCCCCGACTGGCAGGGGAAATATGGCTACACCTTC. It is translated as CASTPDWQGKYGYTF.

The CDR3 sequence is CASSSPADPLTLYEQYV. The CDR3, as DNA: TGTGCCAGCAGTTCCCCTGCGGACCCGCTAACGCTCTACGAGCAGTACGTC. The gene calls are TRBV28 and TRBJ2-7; D gene ambiguous. V was clipped by 4 bases and J by 3 bases, with 22 bases between them. The V gene's germline CDR1 is MDHEN and CDR2 SYDVKM. The CDR3 is 17 amino acids.

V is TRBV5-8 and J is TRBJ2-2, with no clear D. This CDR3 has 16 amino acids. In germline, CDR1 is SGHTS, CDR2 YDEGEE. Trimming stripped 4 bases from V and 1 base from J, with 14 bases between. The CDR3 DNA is TGTGCCAGCAGCCCTCGGAAACCCCAGAACACCGGGGAGCTGTTTTTT. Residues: CASSPRKPQNTGELFF.

DNA of the CDR3: TGTGCCAGTAGTGTGGACCTCAATCAGCCCCAGCATTTT. Translated, it gives CASSVDLNQPQHF. This sequence joins TRBV19 and TRBJ1-5; no reliable D call. The V and J ends lost 5 bases and 3 bases respectively, with 8 bases between them. This CDR3 region has 13 residues. Germline CDR1 reads LNHDA; CDR2 reads SQIVND (reference sequence). Variable domain in full (rest from reference TRBV19 and TRBJ1-5): DGGITQSPKYLFRKEGQNVTLSCEQNLNHDAMYWYRQDPGQGLRLIYYSQIVNDFQKGDIAEGYSVSREKKESFPLTVTSAQKNPTAFYLCASSVDLNQPQHFGDGTRLSIL.

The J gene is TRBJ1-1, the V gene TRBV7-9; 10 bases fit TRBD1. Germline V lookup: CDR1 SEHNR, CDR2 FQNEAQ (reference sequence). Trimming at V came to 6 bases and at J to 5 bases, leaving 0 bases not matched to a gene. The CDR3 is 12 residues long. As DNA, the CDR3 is TGTGCCAGCAGGGACAGGGGGACTGAAGCTTTCTTT. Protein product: CASRDRGTEAFF.

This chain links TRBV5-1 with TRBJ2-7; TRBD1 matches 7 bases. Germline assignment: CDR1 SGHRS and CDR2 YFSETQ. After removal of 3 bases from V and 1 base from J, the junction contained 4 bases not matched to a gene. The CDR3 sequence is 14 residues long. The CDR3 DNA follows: TGCGCCAGCAGCTATGACAGGGATTCCTACGAGCAGTACTTC. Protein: CASSYDRDSYEQYF.

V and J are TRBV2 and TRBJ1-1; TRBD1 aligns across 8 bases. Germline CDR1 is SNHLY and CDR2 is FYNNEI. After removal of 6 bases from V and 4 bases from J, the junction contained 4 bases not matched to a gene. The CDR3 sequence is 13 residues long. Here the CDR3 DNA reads TGTGCCAGCAGCGAGGACAGGGCCACTGAAGCTTTCTTT. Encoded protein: CASSEDRATEAFF.